This TCR beta chain was sequenced for a study of blood T cells in healthy people across ages. Combining a sample-barcoded 5' primer with a J-beta primer mix, a second PCR ran for 7 to 11 cycles. TCRdb processed the 5' RACE reads anew with MiXCR; each CDR3 protein has one entry. The table shows 700,000 or so distinct CDR3 sequences, with approximately 22% occurring only once. This CDR3 is 15 amino acids long. Looked up from germline, CDR1 is SEHNR and CDR2 is FQNEAQ (reference sequence). Overall study results and limits: No one knew whether donors had CMV, which possibly confounded expanded clonotype changes. Unsorted PBMCs blocked a conclusive comparison of naive and antigen-experienced cells.

This clonotype was detected once. The antigen is not known. The chain combines TRBV7-9 with TRBJ2-5; TRBD2 aligns across 7 bases. The J call is uncertain, as TRBJ2-7 better fits the DNA end. The source is a man between 65 and 85 years old in good health. Sequencing was carried out using blood. The CDR3 sequence is CASNLIGGNPYEQYF. The CDR3 DNA sequence: TGTGCCAGCAACCTCATCGGGGGGAACCCCTACGAGCAGTACTTC.